What follows are 27 T cell receptor beta chains derived from one specimen sequenced in a study. TCRdb re-called the RT-PCR reads with MiXCR, one entry per CDR3 protein. The sample comprises about 680,000 distinct CDR3 sequences, over 12% of which are singletons, and roughly 3.9% rests with the top ten. Sequences were obtained from memory CD4+ T cells from blood. All receptors come from a female donor in good health, serving as a healthy control.

This clonotype was recorded a few times. The V call is TRBV30, the J call TRBJ2-3; D gene unclear. Germline CDR1 reads GTSNPN; CDR2 reads SVGIG (reference sequence). The length of the CDR3 is 12 residues. Trimming took 4 bases from V and 1 from J, leaving 6 bases between them. CDR3 DNA: TGTGCCTGGACTACCCGCACAGATACGCAGTATTTT. Translated, it gives CAWTTRTDTQYF.

In its sample, this clonotype was seen many times. This chain joins TRBV4-2 and TRBJ2-1; TRBD1 is a possible D gene (5 bases). Germline-derived CDR1 and CDR2 are LGHNA and YNFKEQ. V gave up 4 bases and J gave up 6 bases, with 13 bases separating them. The length of the CDR3 is 14 residues. The CDR3 spells CASSLPLGRNEQFF. The CDR3 DNA sequence: TGTGCCAGCAGCCTCCCATTGGGGCGCAATGAGCAGTTCTTC.

In its sample, this clonotype was seen a few times. The chain has TRBV20-1 and TRBJ1-3; no clear D gene. Trimming left V 7 bases short and J 6 bases short, with 13 bases between. CDR3 length: 12 residues. Germline lookup yields CDR1 DFQATT and CDR2 SNEGSKA (reference sequence). CDR3: CSVPGPSNTIYF. DNA of the CDR3: TGCAGTGTCCCCGGCCCGTCAAACACCATATATTTT.

In its sample, this clonotype was seen a few times. The V and J genes are TRBV27 and TRBJ2-2; 12 bases agree with TRBD2. The CDR3 is 19 residues long. V was pared by 5 bases and J by 5 bases, with 15 bases of the junction left unmatched. Germline V gene sequence: CDR1 MNHEY, CDR2 SMNVEV (reference sequence). CDR3 coding DNA: TGTGCCAGCAGTCATCGGACTAGCGGGACTTCTGTGGGGACCGGGGAGCTGTTTTTT. Its translation is CASSHRTSGTSVGTGELFF.

This clonotype turned up a few times. The V and J genes are TRBV10-3 and TRBJ2-2, with TRBD1 matching 7 bases. Germline values: CDR1 ENHRY, CDR2 SYGVKD. V gave up 8 bases and J gave up 3 bases; unmatched junction bases: 12. This CDR3 spans 16 amino acids. CDR3 bases: TGTGCCATCGCGACAGGGCTGTTGGTTGACACCGGGGAGCTGTTTTTT. The encoded protein is CAIATGLLVDTGELFF.

At least ten counts were recorded for this clonotype. The V gene is TRBV3-1, the J gene TRBJ2-3, with D perhaps TRBD2 (6 bases). In germline, CDR1 is LGHDT, CDR2 YNNKEL (reference sequence). V lost 1 base and J lost 11, with 19 bases in between. This CDR3 comprises 15 residues. The CDR3 DNA follows: TGTGCCAGCAGCCAAGGAGCCGGGAGCAGCGGAGGGCAGTATTTT. Protein product: CASSQGAGSSGGQYF.

In this sample, this clonotype turned up a few times. The CDR3 sequence is CSAQTGGSGELFF. CDR3 sequence (DNA): TGCAGTGCTCAGACAGGGGGGTCCGGGGAGCTGTTTTTT. This chain connects TRBV20-1 to TRBJ2-2, with 9 bases matching TRBD1. The CDR3 sequence is 13 residues long. CDR1 is DFQATT, CDR2 SNEGSKA, per germline (reference sequence). J lost 6 bases, V lost 5 bases, and 4 bases had no gene match.

The J gene is TRBJ2-7, the V gene TRBV6-1; maybe TRBD2 (5 bases). V was clipped by 5 bases and J by 0 bases, with 11 bases between them. The CDR3 runs to 14 residues. The germline gives CDR1 MNHNS, CDR2 SASEGT. The CDR3 is CASSTGLSSYEQYF. The CDR3 region has the DNA TGTGCCAGCAGTACCGGACTGAGCTCCTACGAGCAGTACTTC.

This clonotype was counted ten times or more. The J gene is TRBJ2-7, the V gene TRBV7-2; D is ambiguous. CDR3 length: 14 residues. Trimming left V 1 base short and J 3 bases short, with 10 bases between. Germline V gene lookup returns CDR1 SGHTA and CDR2 FQGNSA. DNA for the CDR3: TGTGCCAGCAGCTTAGGAGCTACGGACTACGAGCAGTACTTC. Translating it yields CASSLGATDYEQYF.

This clonotype was counted a few times. The chain couples TRBV20-1 to TRBJ1-5; D is unclear. V shed 6 bases and J shed 4 bases, with 10 bases lying between them. The CDR3 runs 12 residues. Germline assignment: CDR1 DFQATT and CDR2 SNEGSKA (reference sequence). The CDR3 DNA is TGCAGTGCCTATAATCCTAATCAGCCCCAGCATTTT. Protein: CSAYNPNQPQHF.

The rearrangement links TRBV9 to TRBJ1-2, with no clear D. The CDR3 covers 14 residues. Germline values: CDR1 SGDLS, CDR2 YYNGEE. V lost 3 bases and J lost 0, with 9 bases in between. The CDR3 protein is CASSASTTNYGYTF. The CDR3 bases are TGTGCCAGCAGCGCGTCAACAACTAACTATGGCTACACCTTC.

This clonotype has a count of ten or more. V usage is TRBV29-1 and J usage is TRBJ2-3; 8 positions agree with TRBD1. CDR1 and CDR2 from the germline V gene are SQVTM and ANQGSEA. V lost 7 bases and J lost 1; bases outside the gene matches: 10. The CDR3 extends over 15 amino acids. The CDR3 region is CSGTPTGDRTDTQYF. Written as DNA, the CDR3 is TGCAGCGGCACCCCGACAGGGGACCGCACAGATACGCAGTATTTT.

The chain couples TRBV6-2 or TRBV6-3 to TRBJ2-2; 14 nucleotides line up with TRBD2. The trim removed 2 bases at V and 0 bases at J, leaving 8 bases unmatched. CDR3 length: 20 residues. Germline V lookup: CDR1 MNHEY, CDR2 SVGEGT. The CDR3: CASSYPLLTSGRANTGELFF. CDR3 bases: TGTGCCAGCAGTTACCCGCTTCTGACTAGCGGGAGGGCGAACACCGGGGAGCTGTTTTTT.

In nucleotides, the CDR3 is TGTGCCAGCAGTTTTAAAGGGGCGGGAGGGATCAACGAGCAGTACTTC. Translating it yields CASSFKGAGGINEQYF. The genes are TRBV27 and TRBJ2-7, with 9 positions matching TRBD2. V lost 3 bases to trimming and J lost 5 bases; unmatched junction nucleotides: 11. This CDR3 spans 16 amino acids. Germline V lookup: CDR1 MNHEY, CDR2 SMNVEV (reference sequence).

This clonotype occurred a few times. The chain has TRBV10-3 and TRBJ1-5; 8 bases map to TRBD1. J gave up 1 base and V 3 bases, and 2 bases lay outside the gene matches. CDR1 is ENHRY and CDR2 is SYGVKD in the germline V gene. The CDR3 length is 15 residues. The CDR3 DNA reads TGTGCCATCAGTGATCAGGGGGCGAGCAATCAGCCCCAGCATTTT. It codes for CAISDQGASNQPQHF.

This clonotype has a handful of counts. The CDR3 sequence: CASSSRLAGVNEQYF. The CDR3 nucleotides are TGTGCCAGCAGCTCACGACTAGCGGGAGTAAACGAGCAGTACTTC. The chain recombines TRBV7-3 with TRBJ2-7; 12 bases fit TRBD2. This CDR3 has 15 residues. Germline V gene sequence: CDR1 SGHTA, CDR2 FQGTGA. Trimming removed 4 bases from V and 5 bases from J; junction bases left unmatched: 6.

The table lists this clonotype with a few counts. The chain links TRBV30 to TRBJ2-1; D is possibly TRBD1 (5 bases). The CDR3 consists of 15 residues. Trimming cost V 0 bases and J 4 bases, with 13 bases left between them. Germline CDR1 GTSNPN, CDR2 SVGIG (reference sequence). In DNA, the CDR3 is TGTGCCTGGAGTGTAGGGGCGCATGCTTACAATGAGCAGTTCTTC. Encoded protein: CAWSVGAHAYNEQFF. The variable domain in full, completed from reference TRBV30 and TRBJ2-1, reads SQTIHQWPATLVQPVGSPLSLECTVEGTSNPNLYWYRQAAGRGLQLLFYSVGIGQISSEVPQNLSASRPQDRQFILSSKKLLLSDSGFYLCAWSVGAHAYNEQFFGPGTRLTVL.

The rearrangement joins TRBV5-1 to TRBJ2-1; D not resolved. V shed 1 base and J shed 1 base, with 9 bases lying between them. CDR1 and CDR2 from the germline V gene are SGHRS and YFSETQ. The CDR3 is 15 amino acids. CDR3 bases: TGCGCCAGCAGCTTGATTACAGAATCCTACAATGAGCAGTTCTTC. It translates to CASSLITESYNEQFF.

This clonotype has a handful of counts. V usage is TRBV10-3 and J usage is TRBJ2-5; 7 nucleotides agree with TRBD2. Germline CDR1 is ENHRY and CDR2 is SYGVKD. V was pared by 0 bases and J by 2 bases, with 6 bases of the junction left unmatched. This CDR3 region has 16 residues. This CDR3 reads CAISESGQGGQETQYF. DNA for the CDR3: TGTGCCATCAGTGAGTCTGGCCAGGGAGGGCAAGAGACCCAGTACTTC.

This chain joins TRBV21-1 and TRBJ1-1. TRBV21-1 is noted as a pseudogene. The CDR3 runs 15 residues. CDR3 DNA: TGTGCCAGCAGCAAACCAGAACCGGTGAACACTGAAGCTTTCTTT. Translated, it gives CASSKPEPVNTEAFF.

This clonotype was observed at least ten times. The chain carries TRBV12-3 or TRBV12-4 and TRBJ2-5, with 8 positions matching TRBD1. The length of the CDR3 is 14 residues. The trim removed 6 bases at V and 5 bases at J, leaving 8 bases unmatched. DNA of the CDR3: TGTGCCAGCAGGTCTACAGGGGGTGTCGAGACCCAGTACTTC. Its protein is CASRSTGGVETQYF.

In this sample, this clonotype turned up a few times. The chain joins TRBV25-1 to TRBJ1-2; unclear D gene. Germline V gives CDR1 MGHDK, CDR2 SYGVNS. This CDR3 is built from 13 residues. V was clipped by 5 bases and J by 6 bases, with 13 bases between them. CDR3 in DNA: TGTGCCAGCAGTCCGGCCGGTGGACATGGCTACACCTTC. It encodes CASSPAGGHGYTF.

This clonotype turned up a few times. This CDR3 is CASTLLRSYNEQFF. CDR3 DNA: TGTGCCAGCACTCTTCTCCGATCCTACAATGAGCAGTTCTTC. The genes are TRBV6-2 or TRBV6-3 and TRBJ2-1, with D unresolved. The germline gives CDR1 MNHEY, CDR2 SVGEGT. Trimming took 7 bases from V and 1 from J, leaving 11 bases between them. This CDR3 contains 14 residues.

The chain links TRBV20-1 to TRBJ2-2, with D unclear. Between the trimmed V and J ends, which lost 5 bases and 8 bases, there was a span of 12 bases. The CDR3 totals 12 residues. Germline V gene sequence: CDR1 DFQATT, CDR2 SNEGSKA (reference sequence). CDR3 sequence: CSAPPGPGELFF. The DNA of the CDR3 is TGCAGTGCTCCCCCCGGCCCAGGGGAGCTGTTTTTT.

This clonotype was counted at least ten times. The chain links TRBV12-3 or TRBV12-4 to TRBJ2-7; 8 positions agree with TRBD1. The CDR3 is 13 amino acids. Germline trimming cut 6 bases from V and 2 bases from J; bases unmatched to any gene: 3. This CDR3 is CASRRQGPYEQYF. The DNA for the CDR3 is TGTGCCAGCAGGAGACAGGGGCCCTACGAGCAGTACTTC.

The V and J genes are TRBV2 and TRBJ1-1; D possibly corresponds to TRBD1 (6 bases). Germline V gene lookup returns CDR1 SNHLY and CDR2 FYNNEI. The CDR3 is 15 amino acids. The germline V and J ends were trimmed by 5 bases and 1 base, with 14 bases remaining between them. Here the CDR3 reads CASSRGDGENTEAFF. CDR3 nucleotide sequence: TGTGCCAGCAGTAGGGGGGACGGAGAGAACACTGAAGCTTTCTTT.

This clonotype appeared once. The chain carries TRBV9 and TRBJ1-5; D is uncertain. The CDR3 covers 15 residues. V gave up 2 bases and J gave up 2 bases, with 11 bases separating them. CDR1 SGDLS and CDR2 YYNGEE come from the germline V gene. The CDR3: CASSVDVGGNQPQHF. For the CDR3, the DNA is TGTGCCAGCAGCGTCGATGTTGGTGGCAATCAGCCCCAGCATTTT. Variable domain in full (rest from reference TRBV9 and TRBJ1-5): DSGVTQTPKHLITATGQRVTLRCSPRSGDLSVYWYQQSLDQGLQFLIQYYNGEERAKGNILERFSAQQFPDLHSELNLSSLELGDSALYFCASSVDVGGNQPQHFGDGTRLSIL.